Below, 30 T cell receptor beta chains from the same sample are listed, as sequenced in a study of glioma-infiltrating T cells after dendritic cell vaccination. Profiling relied on immunoSEQ multiplex PCR, and the TCRdb table lists in-frame clones only, not all of them. This sample carries under 130,000 clones, 90% of them seen once, and the ten largest clones take approximately 2.7%. Stated time point: after dendritic cell vaccination, including at tumor progression/relapse. Sample: blood, taken after dendritic cell vaccination. These receptors originate from a human donor with glioblastoma.

The chain is built from TRBV2 and TRBJ1-2; TRBD1 matches 11 bases. Germline V gene sequence: CDR1 SNHLY, CDR2 FYNNEI. V lost 11 bases, J lost 5 bases, and 13 bases stayed unmatched. There are 15 residues in the CDR3. DNA of the CDR3: TGTGCCCAGCTAGGGACAGGGGGAGAGTATTATGGCTACACCTTC. Its protein product is CAQLGTGGEYYGYTF.

V is TRBV4-1 and J is TRBJ2-7, with 8 positions matching TRBD2. After removal of 2 bases from V and 3 bases from J, the junction contained 3 bases not matched to a gene. This CDR3 is 14 amino acids long. Germline CDR1 MGHRA, CDR2 YSYEKL. The CDR3 region is CASSQPGGGYEQYF. The CDR3 bases are TGCGCCAGCAGCCAACCGGGGGGGGGCTACGAGCAGTACTTC.

Here the CDR3 DNA reads TGCGCCAGCAGCTTGGCAGGGCAGACATTCATGAACACTGAAGCTTTCTTT. Translated: CASSLAGQTFMNTEAFF. This chain joins TRBV5-1 and TRBJ1-1; perhaps TRBD1 as D (5 bases). This CDR3 spans 17 amino acids. V gave up 0 bases and J gave up 0 bases, with 15 bases separating them. Germline CDR1 and CDR2: SGHRS and YFSETQ.

This chain connects TRBV5-4 to TRBJ2-1; TRBD2 is a possible D gene (6 bases). Germline V gives CDR1 SGHNT, CDR2 YYREEE (reference sequence). The V and J ends lost 6 bases and 5 bases respectively, with 18 bases between them. The CDR3 has 15 amino acids. CDR3 residues: CASTHQASADNEQFF. The DNA for the CDR3 is TGTGCCAGCACCCACCAAGCTAGCGCCGACAATGAGCAGTTCTTC.

The V and J genes are TRBV4-2 and TRBJ2-2; 14 bases map to TRBD2. Trimming cost V 4 bases and J 5 bases; bases outside gene matches: 6. CDR3 size: 17 residues. CDR1 and CDR2 from the germline V gene are LGHNA and YNFKEQ. The CDR3 bases are TGTGCCAGCAGCCGGGGACTAGCGGGAGAGTATACCGGGGAGCTGTTTTTT. It yields the protein CASSRGLAGEYTGELFF.

V usage is TRBV12-5 and J usage is TRBJ2-5, with TRBD2 matching over 7 bases. Germline V gene lookup returns CDR1 LGHNT and CDR2 FRNRAP. The CDR3 length is 14 residues. The V and J ends lost 5 bases and 0 bases, in that order; junction bases with no gene match: 3. The CDR3 DNA is TGTGCTAGTGGTGGCGGGAGAGACCAAGAGACCCAGTACTTC. Translation: CASGGGRDQETQYF.

This clone has only one observation. The chain uses TRBV5-5 and TRBJ1-1; 11 bases align to TRBD1. This CDR3 comprises 15 residues. In germline, CDR1 is SGHKS, CDR2 YYEKEE (reference sequence). V lost 3 bases and J lost 4; bases outside the gene matches: 5. CDR3 protein: CASSSGQGVATEAFF. DNA for the CDR3: TGTGCCAGCAGCTCGGGACAGGGGGTGGCCACTGAAGCTTTCTTT.

This clone is categorized as medium-sized (0.01 to 0.1%). This chain connects TRBV6-5 to TRBJ1-2; D is ambiguous. The CDR3 loop spans 15 amino acids. V lost 2 bases, J lost 4 bases, and 14 bases lay in between. Germline V gives CDR1 MNHEY, CDR2 SVGAGI. The CDR3 here is CASSYDRVTGYGYTF. CDR3 DNA: TGTGCCAGCAGTTACGACCGGGTCACGGGCTATGGCTACACCTTC.

V gene TRBV5-5 combines with J gene TRBJ1-5, with D hard to call. The CDR3 sequence is 16 residues long. Germline V lookup: CDR1 SGHKS, CDR2 YYEKEE (reference sequence). Trimming removed 0 bases at V and 0 bases at J, with 10 bases between. The CDR3 protein is CASSLERPNSNQPQHF. The CDR3 nucleotides read TGTGCCAGCAGCTTGGAGCGACCCAATAGCAATCAGCCCCAGCATTTT.

The CDR3 nucleotides are TGCGCCAGCAGCTTGGATCAGAGCACAGATACGCAGTATTTT. Translation gives CASSLDQSTDTQYF. The chain is built from TRBV5-1 and TRBJ2-3; D gene unclear. This CDR3 comprises 14 residues. From germline, CDR1 is SGHRS and CDR2 YFSETQ. V lost 0 bases and J 0 bases, leaving 5 bases between the germline ends.

This chain links TRBV13 with TRBJ1-2; a possible D gene is TRBD1 (6 bases). This CDR3 has 15 amino acids. The V gene lost 0 bases and the J gene lost 2 bases, with 10 bases spanning the gap. Germline V gene data show CDR1 as PRHDT and CDR2 as FYEKMQ (reference sequence). The CDR3 bases are TGTGCCAGCAGCTTAGGCCTTGGGGGCAACTATGGCTACACCTTC. Its translation is CASSLGLGGNYGYTF.

The CDR3 here is CASSPTPGGETQYF. DNA for the CDR3: TGCGCCAGCAGCCCGACCCCGGGCGGGGAGACCCAGTACTTC. This sequence joins TRBV5-1 and TRBJ2-5; a weak D match, TRBD2 (5 bases). Germline loops: CDR1 SGHRS, CDR2 YFSETQ. V lost 4 bases and J lost 5, with 15 bases in between. The CDR3 runs to 14 residues. Full variable domain (remainder filled in from reference TRBV5-1 and TRBJ2-5): KAGVTQTPRYLIKTRGQQVTLSCSPISGHRSVSWYQQTPGQGLQFLFEYFSETQRNKGNFPGRFSGRQFSNSRSEMNVSTLELGDSALYLCASSPTPGGETQYFGPGTRLLVL.

The V and J genes are TRBV10-2 and TRBJ2-7; D might be TRBD2 (6 bases). V was shortened by 2 bases and J by 2 bases, with 13 bases between the two germline ends. Looked up from germline, CDR1 is WSHSY and CDR2 is SAAADI. CDR3 length equals 15 residues. The CDR3 region is CASSEERESAYEQYF. As DNA, the CDR3 is TGCGCCAGCAGTGAGGAACGGGAGTCTGCCTACGAGCAGTACTTC.

This chain joins TRBV5-1 and TRBJ1-1; no definite D call. The germline V gene has CDR1 SGHRS and CDR2 YFSETQ. V was pared by 1 base and J by 2 bases, with 6 bases between. The CDR3 runs 13 residues. The CDR3: CASSLTVNTEAFF. The CDR3 nucleotides are TGCGCCAGCAGCTTGACAGTTAACACTGAAGCTTTCTTT.

The chain carries TRBV2 and TRBJ1-5; D is ambiguous. CDR3 length equals 14 residues. Trimming shortened V by 6 bases and J by 4 bases, and 13 bases separated the two germline ends. Per germline, CDR1 SNHLY and CDR2 FYNNEI. The CDR3 coding sequence is TGTGCCAGCAGCCCTGGGGAGTGGAATCAGCCCCAGCATTTT. It encodes CASSPGEWNQPQHF.

The genes are TRBV7-6 and TRBJ1-1; 8 bases are a match to TRBD1. CDR3 length: 15 residues. Germline V gene data show CDR1 as SGHVS and CDR2 as FNYEAQ. J gave up 6 bases and V 2 bases, and 8 bases lay outside the gene matches. Here the CDR3 DNA reads TGTGCCAGCAGCTTACTAGACAGGGGAAGTCCTGAAGCTTTCTTT. Translated, it gives CASSLLDRGSPEAFF.

About this clone: The sample carries other DNA sequences with the same CDR3. CDR3: CASRGTGWATGQPQHF. As DNA, the CDR3 is TGTGCCAGTAGAGGAACAGGGTGGGCAACGGGGCAGCCCCAGCATTTT. V gene TRBV19 combines with J gene TRBJ1-5; weak D call: TRBD1 (6 bases). This CDR3 spans 16 amino acids. Germline V gene data show CDR1 as LNHDA and CDR2 as SQIVND (reference sequence). V lost 6 bases to trimming and J lost 7 bases, with 22 bases between them.

This clone appeared a few times. The rearrangement uses TRBV10-1 and TRBJ2-3, with D possibly TRBD2 on 5 matching bases. Germline CDR1 reads WNHNN; CDR2 reads SYGVQD (reference sequence). This CDR3 contains 13 residues. V lost 2 bases to trimming and J lost 6 bases, with 9 bases between them. CDR3 amino acids: CASSEPTGDTQYF. The CDR3 nucleotides are TGCGCCAGCAGTGAGCCAACGGGGGATACGCAGTATTTT.

V is TRBV7-9 and J is TRBJ2-5, with a tentative D call TRBD2 (6 bases). Trimming left V 5 bases short and J 0 bases short, with 19 bases between. The CDR3 sequence is 17 residues long. Germline CDR1 reads SEHNR; CDR2 reads FQNEAQ (reference sequence). The CDR3 nucleotides read TGTGCCAGCAGCCTTCATTCCGGGACTTTGTACCAAGAGACCCAGTACTTC. This codes for CASSLHSGTLYQETQYF.

The genes are TRBV12-5 and TRBJ2-7; 9 bases are shared with TRBD1. The CDR3 runs 16 residues. Trimming at V came to 5 bases and at J to 6 bases, leaving 14 bases not matched to a gene. Germline V gene sequence: CDR1 LGHNT, CDR2 FRNRAP. The CDR3 region is CASGHGQGLGVGEQYF. DNA for the CDR3: TGTGCTAGTGGTCACGGACAGGGGCTAGGGGTTGGCGAGCAGTACTTC.

V is TRBV11-2 and J is TRBJ2-1, with 7 bases that match TRBD2. Germline V gene lookup returns CDR1 SGHAT and CDR2 FQNNGV. CDR3 length: 15 residues. J gave up 2 bases and V 3 bases, and 4 bases lay outside the gene matches. The CDR3 nucleotides are TGTGCCAGCAGCTTTGGGGGGGGGACCTACAATGAGCAGTTCTTC. Protein: CASSFGGGTYNEQFF.

The chain is built from TRBV7-9 and TRBJ2-7, with a possible D match to TRBD2 (6 bases). CDR1 and CDR2 (germline): SEHNR, FQNEAQ (reference sequence). The V and J ends lost 1 base and 0 bases respectively, with 13 bases between them. CDR3 length: 16 amino acids. For the CDR3, the DNA is TGTGCCAGCAGCTTAGATGGGACTCCCAGCTCCTACGAGCAGTACTTC. This sequence encodes CASSLDGTPSSYEQYF.

The chain is built from TRBV11-2 and TRBJ1-2, with TRBD1 identical over 9 bases. The CDR3 totals 15 residues. Trimming at V came to 4 bases and at J to 5 bases, leaving 8 bases not matched to a gene. Germline CDR1 SGHAT, CDR2 FQNNGV. The CDR3 DNA sequence: TGTGCCAGCAGCTACAGGGGGCGCCGCTCTTATGGCTACACCTTC. Translation: CASSYRGRRSYGYTF. The full variable domain, in which reference TRBV11-2 and TRBJ1-2 provide the parts outside the CDR3, is EAGVAQSPRYKIIEKRQSVAFWCNPISGHATLYWYQQILGQGPKLLIQFQNNGVVDDSQLPKDRFSAERLKGVDSTLKIQPAKLEDSAVYLCASSYRGRRSYGYTFGSGTRLTVV.

The V and J genes are TRBV5-6 and TRBJ1-2, with no clear D. CDR3 size: 14 residues. In germline, CDR1 is SGHDT, CDR2 YYEEEE. Trimming took 2 bases from V and 3 from J, leaving 11 bases between them. The CDR3 bases are TGTGCCAGCAGCTTAATAACAGCAGACTATGGCTACACCTTC. This sequence encodes CASSLITADYGYTF.

The CDR3 nucleotides are TGTGCCAGCAGCTTATCACAGGGGGCGCTTAGCAAAAACATTCAGTACTTC. Protein: CASSLSQGALSKNIQYF. V gene TRBV7-3 combines with J gene TRBJ2-4, with TRBD1 matching 9 bases. V dropped 2 bases and J dropped 3; count of bases not matched to a gene: 8. The CDR3 extends over 17 amino acids. Germline-derived CDR1 and CDR2 are SGHTA and FQGTGA.

This clone was counted a single time. J is TRBJ2-7 and V is TRBV6-6; 7 bases fit TRBD2. The CDR3 runs 13 residues. Germline values: CDR1 MNHNY, CDR2 SVGAGI (reference sequence). J lost 5 bases, V lost 7 bases, and 8 bases had no gene match. CDR3 coding DNA: TGTGCCAGCAAGGTAGCGGGTTTGAACGAGCAGTACTTC. Translation: CASKVAGLNEQYF.

The rearrangement joins TRBV6-1 to TRBJ2-5; TRBD1 matches 7 bases. V shed 7 bases, J shed 1 base, and the junction held 6 bases outside the gene matches. Germline lookup yields CDR1 MNHNS and CDR2 SASEGT. The CDR3 covers 14 residues. CDR3 bases: TGTGCCAGCAAAACCGGGACAGTCCAAGAGACCCAGTACTTC. This sequence encodes CASKTGTVQETQYF.

This sequence joins TRBV5-1 and TRBJ2-3, with D possibly TRBD2 on 5 matching bases. The CDR3 extends over 14 amino acids. V lost 6 bases and J lost 2, with 13 bases in between. CDR1 and CDR2 from the germline V gene are SGHRS and YFSETQ. In DNA form, the CDR3 reads TGCGCCAGCACCCAAACTAGAAACACAGATACGCAGTATTTT. Its protein product is CASTQTRNTDTQYF. The whole variable domain, remainder taken from reference TRBV5-1 and TRBJ2-3, is KAGVTQTPRYLIKTRGQQVTLSCSPISGHRSVSWYQQTPGQGLQFLFEYFSETQRNKGNFPGRFSGRQFSNSRSEMNVSTLELGDSALYLCASTQTRNTDTQYFGPGTRLTVL.

This clone was counted once. V usage is TRBV30 and J usage is TRBJ2-7; tentatively, D is TRBD2 (6 bases). There are 13 residues in the CDR3. Per germline, CDR1 GTSNPN and CDR2 SVGIG (reference sequence). V shed 5 bases and J shed 1 base, with 12 bases lying between them. CDR3: CAWAGWGSYEQYF. Here the CDR3 DNA reads TGTGCCTGGGCGGGGTGGGGGTCCTACGAGCAGTACTTC. The full variable domain, its missing parts supplied by reference TRBV30 and TRBJ2-7, is SQTIHQWPATLVQPVGSPLSLECTVEGTSNPNLYWYRQAAGRGLQLLFYSVGIGQISSEVPQNLSASRPQDRQFILSSKKLLLSDSGFYLCAWAGWGSYEQYFGPGTRLTVT.

The chain links TRBV7-2 to TRBJ1-5, with D uncertain. The V gene lost 5 bases and the J gene lost 0 bases, with 8 bases spanning the gap. Germline assignment: CDR1 SGHTA and CDR2 FQGNSA. The CDR3 sequence is 14 residues long. CDR3 amino acids: CASSLTPSNQPQHF. Here the CDR3 DNA reads TGTGCCAGCAGCCTCACACCTAGCAATCAGCCCCAGCATTTT.